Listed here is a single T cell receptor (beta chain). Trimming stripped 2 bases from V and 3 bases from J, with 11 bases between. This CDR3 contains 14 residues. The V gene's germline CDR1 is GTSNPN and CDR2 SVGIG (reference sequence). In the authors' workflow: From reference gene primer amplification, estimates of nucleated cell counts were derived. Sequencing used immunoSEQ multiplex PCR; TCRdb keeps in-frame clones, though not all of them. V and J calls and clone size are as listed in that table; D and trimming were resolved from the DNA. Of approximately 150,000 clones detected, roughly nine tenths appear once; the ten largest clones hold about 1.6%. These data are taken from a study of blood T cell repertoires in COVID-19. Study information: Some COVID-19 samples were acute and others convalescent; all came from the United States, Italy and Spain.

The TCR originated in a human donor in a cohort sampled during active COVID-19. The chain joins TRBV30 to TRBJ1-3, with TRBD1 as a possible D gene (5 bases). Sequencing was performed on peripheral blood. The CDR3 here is CAWSPGTYGNTIYF. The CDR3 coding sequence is TGTGCCTGGAGTCCCGGGACTTATGGAAACACCATATATTTT.